These 16 T cell receptor beta chains share one sample of origin, sequenced in a study of beta chain features in type 1 diabetes. Study-wide points: A moderate, significant TCRB CDR3 shortening appeared in type 1 diabetes across four CD4+ subsets.

The authors reverse transcribed all of the isolated RNA, so sequencing captured expressed TCRB transcripts. Clones were read by immunoSEQ multiplex PCR, and TCRdb kept only the in-frame ones, dropping some. The top ten clones hold around 1% of a sample with 300,000 to 400,000 clones, approximately 9.9% of them seen once. Antigen specificity for these receptors is unknown. Source material: central memory CD4+ T cells from blood. These receptors were obtained from a man aged 30 to 45 with type 1 diabetes.

This clone occurred many times. The chain joins TRBV27 to TRBJ1-2; D may be TRBD1 (5 bases). V was pared by 5 bases and J by 11 bases, with 21 bases between. CDR1 and CDR2 from the germline V gene are MNHEY and SMNVEV (reference sequence). This CDR3 is 14 amino acids long. For the CDR3, the DNA is TGTGCCAGCAGTCCCCGCAGGGTCCGGGTGGGATACACCTTC. Translation gives CASSPRRVRVGYTF.

The V gene is TRBV9, the J gene TRBJ2-2, with TRBD1 as a possible D gene (6 bases). This CDR3 is built from 15 residues. V dropped 4 bases and J dropped 5 bases, with 15 bases sitting between them. Germline V gene sequence: CDR1 SGDLS, CDR2 YYNGEE. For the CDR3, the DNA is TGTGCCAGCAGCCCTCGACCGAGGGGGACCGGGGAGCTGTTTTTT. Protein product: CASSPRPRGTGELFF.

This clone was detected a few times. The chain couples TRBV28 to TRBJ1-2; 11 bases fit TRBD1. The CDR3 totals 16 residues. Per the germline V gene, CDR1 is MDHEN and CDR2 is SYDVKM. The V and J ends lost 5 bases and 0 bases, in that order; junction bases with no gene match: 5. The CDR3 nucleotides read TGTGCCAGCAGTGGACAGGGGGCAAACACTAACTATGGCTACACCTTC. Residues: CASSGQGANTNYGYTF.

Written as DNA, the CDR3 is TGCGCCAGCAGACCTCTGGGGACTAACAGGGGAGGCAGCTATGGCTACACCTTC. The encoded protein is CASRPLGTNRGGSYGYTF. The V call is TRBV5-1, the J call TRBJ1-2, with TRBD1 matching over 7 bases. CDR3 length: 18 residues. Per germline, CDR1 SGHRS and CDR2 YFSETQ. Losses at the gene ends were 5 bases for V and 4 bases for J; bases not matched to a gene: 20.

The chain employs TRBV7-9 and TRBJ1-2; D gene uncertain. V lost 5 bases to trimming and J lost 7 bases, with 11 bases between them. Looked up from germline, CDR1 is SEHNR and CDR2 is FQNEAQ (reference sequence). There are 12 residues in the CDR3. As DNA, the CDR3 is TGTGCCAGCAGCCCCCCGGACCTTGGCTACACCTTC. This gives the protein CASSPPDLGYTF.

This chain links TRBV6-5 with TRBJ2-7; D remains unclear. V was pared by 0 bases and J by 7 bases, with 16 bases between. The CDR3 covers 15 residues. Looked up from germline, CDR1 is MNHEY and CDR2 is SVGAGI. In DNA form, the CDR3 reads TGTGCCAGCAGTTACTCGTACGCGTCCGCCGCGGAGCAGTACTTC. Its translation: CASSYSYASAAEQYF.

The DNA of the CDR3 is TGCGCCAGCAGCACCACCGGGACTAGCCCTTCCTACGAGCAGTACTTC. Encoded protein: CASSTTGTSPSYEQYF. V is TRBV4-3 and J is TRBJ2-7; 9 bases agree with TRBD2. The length of the CDR3 is 16 residues. Germline V lookup: CDR1 LGHNA, CDR2 YSLEER. V shed 5 bases and J 1 base; nucleotides not matched to a gene: 9.

This clone has a handful of counts. The chain combines TRBV6-5 with TRBJ1-1; D gene ambiguous. V was clipped by 7 bases and J by 4 bases, with 16 bases between them. Germline V lookup: CDR1 MNHEY, CDR2 SVGAGI. The CDR3 sequence is 14 residues long. DNA of the CDR3: TGTGCCAGCACCCTGAACTATCTAGGCACTGAAGCTTTCTTT. Translated: CASTLNYLGTEAFF.

This clone showed up just a few times. V is TRBV19 and J is TRBJ1-4, with 9 bases fitting TRBD1. CDR3 length: 14 amino acids. CDR1 and CDR2 (germline): LNHDA, SQIVND (reference sequence). CDR3 bases: TGTCTGGGACAGGGCTTAGCAACTAATGAAAAACTGTTTTTT. This gives the protein CLGQGLATNEKLFF.

The gene calls are TRBV9 and TRBJ1-1, with 7 positions matching TRBD1. Trimming removed 4 bases from V and 4 bases from J; junction bases left unmatched: 7. The CDR3 is 14 amino acids. Germline loops: CDR1 SGDLS, CDR2 YYNGEE. The CDR3 sequence is CASSLGTAITEAFF. The CDR3 DNA sequence: TGTGCCAGCAGCCTAGGGACAGCGATCACTGAAGCTTTCTTT. Based on the CDR3 plus reference TRBV9 and TRBJ1-1, the full variable domain is DSGVTQTPKHLITATGQRVTLRCSPRSGDLSVYWYQQSLDQGLQFLIQYYNGEERAKGNILERFSAQQFPDLHSELNLSSLELGDSALYFCASSLGTAITEAFFGQGTRLTVV.

This clone was recorded many times. The V and J genes are TRBV19 and TRBJ2-1; the D is unclear. This CDR3 has 12 amino acids. From germline, CDR1 is LNHDA and CDR2 SQIVND (reference sequence). The ends were cut back, 3 bases at V and 8 bases at J, with 8 bases in the middle. The CDR3 reads CASSIKGYEQFF. CDR3 sequence (DNA): TGTGCCAGTAGTATCAAGGGATATGAGCAGTTCTTC. Filled out from reference TRBV19 and TRBJ2-1, the complete variable domain reads DGGITQSPKYLFRKEGQNVTLSCEQNLNHDAMYWYRQDPGQGLRLIYYSQIVNDFQKGDIAEGYSVSREKKESFPLTVTSAQKNPTAFYLCASSIKGYEQFFGPGTRLTVL.

This clone was detected only a few times. This chain uses TRBV11-2 with TRBJ2-7; D remains unclear. The CDR3 has 14 amino acids. Germline CDR1 and CDR2: SGHAT and FQNNGV. Trimming stripped 3 bases from V and 2 bases from J, with 11 bases between. Here the CDR3 DNA reads TGTGCCAGCAGCTTGGAGCGTCAGACCTACGAGCAGTACTTC. Protein product: CASSLERQTYEQYF.

The chain joins TRBV30 to TRBJ2-3; D unclear. Trimming shortened V by 0 bases and J by 5 bases, and 9 bases separated the two germline ends. This CDR3 spans 13 amino acids. CDR1 is GTSNPN, CDR2 SVGIG, per germline (reference sequence). The CDR3 region is CAWSVRRGDTQYF. DNA of the CDR3: TGTGCCTGGAGTGTACGTCGCGGAGATACGCAGTATTTT. The entire variable domain, with the rest obtained from reference TRBV30 and TRBJ2-3, is as follows: SQTIHQWPATLVQPVGSPLSLECTVEGTSNPNLYWYRQAAGRGLQLLFYSVGIGQISSEVPQNLSASRPQDRQFILSSKKLLLSDSGFYLCAWSVRRGDTQYFGPGTRLTVL.

The rearrangement links TRBV7-9 to TRBJ2-2; a weak D match, TRBD1 (5 bases). The CDR3 sequence is 14 residues long. CDR1 and CDR2 from the germline V gene are SEHNR and FQNEAQ (reference sequence). Trimming stripped 6 bases from V and 5 bases from J, with 13 bases between. The CDR3 region is CASRRSTATGELFF. CDR3 bases: TGTGCCAGCAGACGATCGACAGCAACCGGGGAGCTGTTTTTT.

The J gene is TRBJ1-2, the V gene TRBV5-1; D remains ambiguous. The CDR3 contains 11 residues. V lost 8 bases to trimming and J lost 2 bases, with 7 bases between them. Germline V CDR1 and CDR2: SGHRS, YFSETQ. CDR3 amino acids: CASGQNYGYTF. The CDR3 region has the DNA TGCGCCAGTGGCCAAAACTATGGCTACACCTTC.

The chain recombines TRBV27 with TRBJ2-1, with D tentatively TRBD2 (6 bases). The CDR3 sequence is 12 residues long. The V end lost 8 bases, the J end lost 10 bases, and 15 bases lay between the germline ends. CDR1 is MNHEY, CDR2 SMNVEV, per germline (reference sequence). The CDR3 bases are TGTGCCAGCGGGGAGGCGGGGAACGAGCAGTTCTTC. This encodes CASGEAGNEQFF.